A single sample gave rise to the 9 T cell receptor beta chains below, sequenced in a study of blood T cell repertoires in COVID-19. Sequencing used immunoSEQ multiplex PCR; TCRdb keeps in-frame clones, though not all of them. The profile shows about 63,000 clones, over 75% of them singletons. Sequencing was done on a sample of peripheral blood. The receptors derive from a man aged 60-69 years with COVID-19, enrolled during active disease.

This clone was counted once. The chain combines TRBV5-1 with TRBJ2-7; 8 bases map to TRBD1. The CDR3 loop spans 15 amino acids. Per germline, CDR1 SGHRS and CDR2 YFSETQ. V shed 1 base, J shed 6 bases, and the junction held 9 bases outside the gene matches. This CDR3 is CASSLRVTGDREQYF. CDR3 bases: TGCGCCAGCAGCTTGCGTGTGACAGGGGACCGCGAGCAGTACTTC.

This clone showed up just once. The chain joins TRBV19 to TRBJ2-3; D perhaps matches TRBD2 (6 bases). Deletions cut 10 bases from V and 4 bases from J, with 21 bases between. The CDR3 length is 15 residues. CDR1 is LNHDA and CDR2 is SQIVND in the germline V gene (reference sequence). The CDR3: CATTQTGERADTQYF. The CDR3 DNA sequence: TGTGCCACAACTCAGACGGGGGAGCGCGCAGATACGCAGTATTTT.

V gene TRBV6-1 combines with J gene TRBJ1-1; the D gene is possibly TRBD1 (5 bases). The germline CDR1 and CDR2 sequences are MNHNS and SASEGT. Trimming stripped 4 bases from V and 7 bases from J, with 22 bases between. The CDR3 runs to 16 residues. The CDR3 nucleotides read TGTGCCAGCAGTGTGTCCGACAGTTTGGCGGCCCATGAAGCTTTCTTT. Protein sequence: CASSVSDSLAAHEAFF.

The chain recombines TRBV6-1 with TRBJ2-5, with 11 positions matching TRBD2. The J segment lost 7 bases and the V segment lost 2 bases, leaving 3 bases of the junction unmatched. Germline V CDR1 and CDR2: MNHNS, SASEGT. CDR3 length: 14 amino acids. As DNA, the CDR3 is TGTGCCAGCAGTGAAACCACTAGCGGGGGGACCCAGTACTTC. This sequence encodes CASSETTSGGTQYF.

CDR3 nucleotides: TGTGCCAGCAGCTTAGAAGGAGGAACTGAAGCTTTCTTT. This encodes CASSLEGGTEAFF. V and J are TRBV7-2 and TRBJ1-1, with no clear D. The V gene's germline CDR1 is SGHTA and CDR2 FQGNSA. The V gene lost 1 base and the J gene lost 5 bases, with 8 bases spanning the gap. The CDR3 loop spans 13 amino acids. Variable domain in full (rest from reference TRBV7-2 and TRBJ1-1): GAGVSQSPSNKVTEKGKDVELRCDPISGHTALYWYRQSLGQGLEFLIYFQGNSAPDKSGLPSDRFSAERTGGSVSTLTIQRTQQEDSAVYLCASSLEGGTEAFFGQGTRLTVV.

The genes are TRBV4-3 and TRBJ1-4; 9 bases line up with TRBD1. Unmatched junction bases numbered 6, after V lost 4 bases and J lost 6 bases. There are 15 residues in the CDR3. Germline V gene sequence: CDR1 LGHNA, CDR2 YSLEER. DNA of the CDR3: TGCGCCAGCAGCCCTGGACAGGGGATGCATGAAAAACTGTTTTTT. This gives the protein CASSPGQGMHEKLFF.

The chain couples TRBV5-1 to TRBJ1-3; 8 bases match TRBD1. CDR1 and CDR2 from the germline V gene are SGHRS and YFSETQ. This CDR3 has 15 residues. Trimming at V came to 4 bases and at J to 3 bases, leaving 6 bases not matched to a gene. CDR3 loop: CASSGSTGVGNTIYF. CDR3 nucleotide sequence: TGCGCCAGCAGCGGGTCGACAGGGGTTGGAAACACCATATATTTT.

The rearrangement links TRBV2 to TRBJ2-5; TRBD2 matches at 11 bases. The CDR3 totals 15 residues. Germline trimming cut 5 bases from V and 2 bases from J; bases unmatched to any gene: 4. Germline CDR1 and CDR2: SNHLY and FYNNEI. DNA of the CDR3: TGTGCCAGCAGTATGGGACTAGCGGCACAAGAGACCCAGTACTTC. Encoded protein: CASSMGLAAQETQYF.

CDR3 sequence reads: CASSEGASGTDTQYF. In nucleotides, the CDR3 is TGTGCCAGCAGTGAAGGGGCTAGCGGCACAGATACGCAGTATTTT. The genes are TRBV2 and TRBJ2-3, with D possibly TRBD2 on 6 matching bases. This CDR3 spans 15 amino acids. CDR1 is SNHLY and CDR2 is FYNNEI in the germline V gene. V lost 1 base to trimming and J lost 1 base, with 9 bases between them.